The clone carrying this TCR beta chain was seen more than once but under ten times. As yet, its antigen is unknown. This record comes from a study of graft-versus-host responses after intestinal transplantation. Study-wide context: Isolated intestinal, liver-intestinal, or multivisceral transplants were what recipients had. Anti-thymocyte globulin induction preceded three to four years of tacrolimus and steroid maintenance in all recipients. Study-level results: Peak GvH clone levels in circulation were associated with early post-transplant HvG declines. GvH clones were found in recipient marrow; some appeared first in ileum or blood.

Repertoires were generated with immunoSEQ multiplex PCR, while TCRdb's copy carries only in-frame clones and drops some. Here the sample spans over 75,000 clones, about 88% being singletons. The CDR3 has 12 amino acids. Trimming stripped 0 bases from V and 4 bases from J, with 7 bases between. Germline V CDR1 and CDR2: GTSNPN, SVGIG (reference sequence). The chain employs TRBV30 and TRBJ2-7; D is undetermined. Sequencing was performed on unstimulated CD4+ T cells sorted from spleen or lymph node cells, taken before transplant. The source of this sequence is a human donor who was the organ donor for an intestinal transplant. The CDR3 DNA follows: TGTGCCTGGAGTGTACGAGGTTACGAGCAGTACTTC. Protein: CAWSVRGYEQYF.